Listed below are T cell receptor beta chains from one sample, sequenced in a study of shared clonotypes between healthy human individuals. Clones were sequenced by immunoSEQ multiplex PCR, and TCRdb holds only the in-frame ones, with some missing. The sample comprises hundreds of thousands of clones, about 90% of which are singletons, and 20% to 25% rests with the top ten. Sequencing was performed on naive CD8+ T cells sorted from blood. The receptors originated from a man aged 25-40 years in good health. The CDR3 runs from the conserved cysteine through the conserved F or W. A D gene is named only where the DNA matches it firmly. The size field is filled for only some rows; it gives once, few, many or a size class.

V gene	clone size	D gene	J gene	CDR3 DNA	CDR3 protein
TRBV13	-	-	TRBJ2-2	TGTGCCAGCAGCTTAGGGACCCAGACCTCGAACACCGGGGAGCTGTTTTTT	CASSLGTQTSNTGELFF
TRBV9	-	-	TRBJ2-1	TGTGCCAGCAGCGTAGGACGGTCTTTGGGGGATGAGCAGTTCTTC	CASSVGRSLGDEQFF
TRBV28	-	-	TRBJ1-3	TGTGCCAGCAGTTGGGGGTTGGGTTCTGGAAACACCATATATTTT	CASSWGLGSGNTIYF
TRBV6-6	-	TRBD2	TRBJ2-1	TGTGCCAGCAGTTACACTAGCGGGGGAGTGTACAATGAGCAGTTCTTC	CASSYTSGGVYNEQFF
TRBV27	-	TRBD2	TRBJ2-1	TGTGCCGCAGCCGAATCTAGCGGGACCATATACAATGAGCAGTTCTTC	CAAAESSGTIYNEQFF
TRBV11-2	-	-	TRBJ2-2	TGTGCCAGCAGCTTAGGCAGGGGGAACACCGGGGAGCTGTTTTTT	CASSLGRGNTGELFF
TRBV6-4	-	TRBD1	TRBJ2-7	TGTGCCAGAGAGCGGGACAGGGGATTCTACGAGCAGTACTTC	CARERDRGFYEQYF
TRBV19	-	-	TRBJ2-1	TGTGCCAGTAGTATACCTAGCTCTTACTCCTACAATGAGCAGTTCTTC	CASSIPSSYSYNEQFF
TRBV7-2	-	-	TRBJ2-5	TGTGCCAGCAGCTTAGTCCTCCTATCCATGGAGACCCAGTACTTC	CASSLVLLSMETQYF
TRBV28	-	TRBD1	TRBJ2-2	TGTGCCAGCAGCCTCGGGACAGGGTTGATGGGGGAGCTGTTTTTT	CASSLGTGLMGELFF
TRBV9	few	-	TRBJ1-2	TGTGCCAGCAACGACAGGTTCTATGGCTACACCTTC	CASNDRFYGYTF
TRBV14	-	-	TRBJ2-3	TGTGCCAGCAGCCAAGTCGGTGGGGATACGCAGTATTTT	CASSQVGGDTQYF
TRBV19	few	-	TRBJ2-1	TGTGCCAGTAGTCCACGGGAGACGTACAATGAGCAGTTCTTC	CASSPRETYNEQFF
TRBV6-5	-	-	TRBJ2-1	TGTGCCAGCAGTTACGAGAGTTCCTACAATGAGCAGTTCTTC	CASSYESSYNEQFF
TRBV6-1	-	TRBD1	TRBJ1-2	TGTGCCAGCAGTGGGGAGACAGGGGACTATGGCTACACCTTC	CASSGETGDYGYTF
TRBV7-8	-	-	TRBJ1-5	TGTGCCAGCAGCTTAAACAGAGATAGCAATCAGCCCCAGCATTTT	CASSLNRDSNQPQHF
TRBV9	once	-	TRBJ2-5	TGTGCCAGCAGCGTTCTAGACCAGCAAGAGACCCAGTACTTC	CASSVLDQQETQYF
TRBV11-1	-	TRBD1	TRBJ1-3	TGTGCCAGCAGCTACCCTCCGGGACAGGATGGAAACACCATATATTTT	CASSYPPGQDGNTIYF
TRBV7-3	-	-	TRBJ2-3	TGTGCCAGCAGCTTAAGTCCGAGTTCGCGGTTCACAGATACGCAGTATTTT	CASSLSPSSRFTDTQYF
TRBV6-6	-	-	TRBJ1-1	TGTGCCAGCAGCCCCGGGACTTCGAACACTGAAGCTTTCTTT	CASSPGTSNTEAFF
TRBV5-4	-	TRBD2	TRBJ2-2	TGTGCCAGCAGCCCGGGGACTAGCGAGCCGAACACCGGGGAGCTGTTTTTT	CASSPGTSEPNTGELFF
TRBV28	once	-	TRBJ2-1	TGTGCCAGCAGTTCCAGGGCCCATGAGCAGTTCTTC	CASSSRAHEQFF
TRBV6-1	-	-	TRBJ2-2	TGTGCCAGCAGTGAAGCGAACGGGGAGCTGTTTTTT	CASSEANGELFF
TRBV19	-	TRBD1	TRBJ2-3	TGTGCCAGTAGTGTCGGGACAGGGGGCGTGTGGACAGATACGCAGTATTTT	CASSVGTGGVWTDTQYF
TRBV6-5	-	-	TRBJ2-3	TGTGCCAGCAGTTATGTCGCCGCAGATACGCAGTATTTT	CASSYVAADTQYF
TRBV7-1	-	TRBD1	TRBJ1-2	TGTGCCAGCAGCTTAGCGACGCGGGACAGACATCAACTTAACTATGGCTACACCTTC	CASSLATRDRHQLNYGYTF
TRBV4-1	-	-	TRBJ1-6	TGCGCCAGCAGCCAAGTCTTGGGCACACCCCTCCACTTT	CASSQVLGTPLHF
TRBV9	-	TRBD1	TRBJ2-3	TGTGCCAGCAGCAAGGGACAGCCGTCTCCTGCGGGTACGCAGTATTTT	CASSKGQPSPAGTQYF
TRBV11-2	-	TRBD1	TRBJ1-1	TGTGCCAGCAGCTCCGCCGGGACAGGAAGAACTGAAGCTTTCTTT	CASSSAGTGRTEAFF
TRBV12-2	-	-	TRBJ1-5	TGTGCAAGTCGCTTAGATTCCTATCCCCTACCAGGGGTCAATCAGCCCCAGCATTTT	CASRLDSYPLPGVNQPQHF
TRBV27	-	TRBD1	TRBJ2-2	TGTGCCAGCGGGGACAGGGGTTGGAATTTGCACACCGGGGAGCTGTTTTTT	CASGDRGWNLHTGELFF
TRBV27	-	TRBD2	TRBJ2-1	TGTGCCAGCAGTTACGACGGCGGGAGAGGCTACAATGAGCAGTTCTTC	CASSYDGGRGYNEQFF
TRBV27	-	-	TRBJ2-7	TGTGCCAGCAGTTTGCGAGGGGGGGTCTACGAGCAGTACTTC	CASSLRGGVYEQYF
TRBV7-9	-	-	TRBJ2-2	TGTGCCAGCAGCCACCCAGCGGCGACCCGGGGAAGTACGACCGGGGAGCTGTTTTTT	CASSHPAATRGSTTGELFF
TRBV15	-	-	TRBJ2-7	TGTGCCACCAGGGGAACTTCAGTCCACGAGCAGTACTTC	CATRGTSVHEQYF
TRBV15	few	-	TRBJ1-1	TGTGCCACCAGCAGAGATAAAGCGGGTACTGAAGCTTTCTTT	CATSRDKAGTEAFF
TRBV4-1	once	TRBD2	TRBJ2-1	TGCGCCAGCAGTGCGGGAGCTTTGGATGAGCAGTTCTTC	CASSAGALDEQFF
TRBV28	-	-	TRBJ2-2	TGTGCCAGCAGTTTAGGGGCGGCGGGTTTGAACACCGGGGAGCTGTTTTTT	CASSLGAAGLNTGELFF
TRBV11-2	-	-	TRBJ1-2	TGTGCCAGCAGCTTGGTCCCGGCGAGTGGCTACACCTTC	CASSLVPASGYTF
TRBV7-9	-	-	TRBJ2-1	TGTGCCAGCAGCTTAGTAGTTAGGTCCTACAATGAGCAGTTCTTC	CASSLVVRSYNEQFF
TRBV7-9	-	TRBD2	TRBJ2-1	TGTGCCAGCAGCGGGACTAGCGGGAGTTACAATGAGCAGTTCTTC	CASSGTSGSYNEQFF
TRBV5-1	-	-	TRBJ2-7	TGCGCCAGCAGCTTTCGGATCGGGAGCGCCTACGAGCAGTACTTC	CASSFRIGSAYEQYF
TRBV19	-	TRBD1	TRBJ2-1	TGTGCCAGTAGTATAGGGGACAGAGCGGATTACAATGAGCAGTTCTTC	CASSIGDRADYNEQFF
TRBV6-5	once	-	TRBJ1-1	TGTGCCAGCAGTAGTGACAGGAACACTGAAGCTTTCTTT	CASSSDRNTEAFF
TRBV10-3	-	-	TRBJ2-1	TGTGCCATCAGTGAGTCTATCCGGGATGAGCAGTTCTTC	CAISESIRDEQFF
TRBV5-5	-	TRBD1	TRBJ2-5	TGTGCCAGCAGAGCCGGACAGGGAGCAATCCAAGAGACCCAGTACTTC	CASRAGQGAIQETQYF
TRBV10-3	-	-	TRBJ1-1	TGTGCCATCAGGAGGACAGTCATGAACACTGAAGCTTTCTTT	CAIRRTVMNTEAFF
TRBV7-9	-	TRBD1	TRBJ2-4	TGTGCCAGCAGCAAAGGGACAGGGGGGAACATTCAGTACTTC	CASSKGTGGNIQYF
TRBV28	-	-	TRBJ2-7	TGTGCCAGCAGTAGCGAATCCTACGAGCAGTACTTC	CASSSESYEQYF
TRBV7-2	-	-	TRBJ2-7	TGTGCCAGCAGCTTAGTGCCTGGAGGATCTTCCGAGCAGTACTTC	CASSLVPGGSSEQYF
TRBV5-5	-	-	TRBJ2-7	TGTGCCAGCAGCTTTTTGGGGCAGCAAATGGAGCAGTACTTC	CASSFLGQQMEQYF
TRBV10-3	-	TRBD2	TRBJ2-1	TGTGCCATCGGGAGGGAGAGAAACAATGAGCAGTTCTTC	CAIGRERNNEQFF
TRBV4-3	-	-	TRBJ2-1	TGCGCCAGCAGCGAAAGACCAGGTGAGCAGTTCTTC	CASSERPGEQFF
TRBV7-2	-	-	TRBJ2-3	TGTGCCAGCAGCTTAGCCTCCTCGGGAGTAATGACAGATACGCAGTATTTT	CASSLASSGVMTDTQYF
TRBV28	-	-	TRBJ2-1	TGTGCCAGCAGGAATAGCGACTACAATGAGCAGTTCTTC	CASRNSDYNEQFF
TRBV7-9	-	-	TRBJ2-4	TGTGCCAGCAGCTTAGCGGAGGGACTAGCCAAAAACATTCAGTACTTC	CASSLAEGLAKNIQYF
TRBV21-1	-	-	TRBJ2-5	TGTGCCAGCAGCAAACCCAGGGAAGAGACCCAGTACTTC	CASSKPREETQYF
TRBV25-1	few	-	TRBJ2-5	TGTGCCAGCAGTTCCGCAGGGGAAGAGACCCAGTACTTC	CASSSAGEETQYF